Each of the 24 T cell receptor beta chains below was sequenced from the same sample in a study of shared clonotypes between healthy human individuals. Profiling relied on immunoSEQ multiplex PCR, and the TCRdb table lists in-frame clones only, not all of them. The sample holds hundreds of thousands of clones, around 80% seen once. Sequenced material: PBMCs. These receptor sequences come from a woman between 35 and 50 years old in good health. Some clones in this sample may be carry-over from other donors' samples.

This chain links TRBV5-6 with TRBJ2-1, with 11 nucleotides matching TRBD2. J was trimmed by 9 bases and V by 2 bases; bases with no gene match: 7. Per germline, CDR1 SGHDT and CDR2 YYEEEE. The CDR3 spans 15 residues. The CDR3 DNA is TGTGCCAGCAGCTTTTCAACTAGCGGGAGAAGTGAGCAGTTCTTC. This gives the protein CASSFSTSGRSEQFF.

There are many counts of this clone. The chain couples TRBV7-9 to TRBJ2-5; D ambiguous. Germline V CDR1 and CDR2: SEHNR, FQNEAQ (reference sequence). The CDR3 spans 12 residues. V dropped 3 bases and J dropped 2 bases, with 4 bases sitting between them. CDR3 region: CASSLPQETQYF. The DNA of the CDR3 is TGTGCCAGCAGCTTGCCGCAAGAGACCCAGTACTTC.

The CDR3 here is CASSFDGNQPQHF. CDR3 nucleotide sequence: TGTGCCAGCAGCTTCGACGGGAATCAGCCCCAGCATTTT. The V call is TRBV7-9, the J call TRBJ1-5; D not certain. The length of the CDR3 is 13 residues. Germline V gives CDR1 SEHNR, CDR2 FQNEAQ (reference sequence). V shed 3 bases and J shed 4 bases, with 7 bases lying between them.

V usage is TRBV7-3 and J usage is TRBJ2-1; D ambiguous. There are 12 residues in the CDR3. V was cut by 5 bases and J by 8 bases, with 10 bases left in between. Germline V CDR1 and CDR2: SGHTA, FQGTGA. The CDR3 DNA is TGTGCCAGCAGCACCCGCAGCGATGAGCAGTTCTTC. This translates into CASSTRSDEQFF.

The chain is built from TRBV29-1 and TRBJ2-5, with a tentative D call TRBD2 (6 bases). This CDR3 is 12 amino acids long. V lost 6 bases and J lost 4, with 12 bases in between. Germline V gives CDR1 SQVTM, CDR2 ANQGSEA. The chain's CDR3 is CSVTSRVETQYF. CDR3 DNA sequence: TGCAGCGTGACTAGTAGGGTAGAGACCCAGTACTTC.

This sequence joins TRBV6-1 and TRBJ2-7; D is possibly TRBD2 (6 bases). The CDR3 covers 13 residues. V lost 8 bases to trimming and J lost 1 base, with 12 bases between them. Germline loops: CDR1 MNHNS, CDR2 SASEGT. CDR3 amino acids: CASGREESYEQYF. Written as DNA, the CDR3 is TGTGCCAGCGGGCGGGAAGAATCCTACGAGCAGTACTTC.

The gene calls are TRBV27 and TRBJ2-5; D might be TRBD1 (5 bases). The V gene lost 4 bases and the J gene lost 1 base, with 13 bases spanning the gap. This CDR3 is built from 15 residues. CDR1 and CDR2 from the germline V gene are MNHEY and SMNVEV (reference sequence). CDR3 bases: TGTGCCAGCAGTTCTCGACAGCTTTCCCAAGAGACCCAGTACTTC. It specifies CASSSRQLSQETQYF.

The rearrangement uses TRBV27 and TRBJ1-1; weak D call: TRBD1 (6 bases). With 3 bases removed from V and 5 bases from J, the gap between germline ends came to 13 bases. CDR1 and CDR2 from the germline V gene are MNHEY and SMNVEV (reference sequence). The length of the CDR3 is 14 residues. CDR3 residues: CASSFGGRLTEAFF. CDR3 DNA: TGTGCCAGCAGTTTCGGGGGGCGACTTACTGAAGCTTTCTTT.

V gene TRBV18 combines with J gene TRBJ2-4; D uncertain. Germline V lookup: CDR1 KGHSH, CDR2 LQKENI. Trimming took off 2 bases at V and 5 bases at J, with 10 bases between the two ends. The CDR3 sequence is 14 residues long. The CDR3 protein is CASSPSGGQNIQYF. In nucleotides, the CDR3 is TGTGCCAGCTCACCAAGTGGCGGACAAAACATTCAGTACTTC.

The CDR3 nucleotides read TGTGCCAGCAGCTTGGCGGAGACAGGGGCCCTCTCATCTAACTATGGCTACACCTTC. Encoded protein: CASSLAETGALSSNYGYTF. This chain uses TRBV5-6 with TRBJ1-2; 8 positions match TRBD1. Germline V gives CDR1 SGHDT, CDR2 YYEEEE. V dropped 0 bases and J dropped 0; count of bases not matched to a gene: 13. This CDR3 contains 19 residues. Full variable domain (remainder filled in from reference TRBV5-6 and TRBJ1-2): DAGVTQSPTHLIKTRGQQVTLRCSPKSGHDTVSWYQQALGQGPQFIFQYYEEEERQRGNFPDRFSGHQFPNYSSELNVNALLLGDSALYLCASSLAETGALSSNYGYTFGSGTRLTVV.

The rearrangement links TRBV10-1 to TRBJ2-1, with 11 nucleotides matching TRBD2. This CDR3 region has 18 residues. Germline V CDR1 and CDR2: WNHNN, SYGVQD (reference sequence). V dropped 5 bases and J dropped 3; count of bases not matched to a gene: 12. The CDR3 loop reads CASSTVLSTSGIYNEQFF. For the CDR3, the DNA is TGCGCCAGCAGTACCGTGTTATCGACTAGCGGGATCTACAATGAGCAGTTCTTC.

The chain is built from TRBV7-9 and TRBJ1-4; D remains unclear. In germline, CDR1 is SEHNR, CDR2 FQNEAQ (reference sequence). V was pared by 4 bases and J by 6 bases, with 9 bases between. The CDR3 runs 13 residues. CDR3: CASSSPGYEKLFF. CDR3 in DNA: TGTGCCAGCAGCTCGCCGGGGTATGAAAAACTGTTTTTT.

This clone was detected once. The V gene is TRBV4-3, the J gene TRBJ2-1; TRBD2 matches 8 bases. V trimming: 4 bases; J trimming: 3 bases; junction bases outside the gene matches: 5. There are 15 residues in the CDR3. CDR1 and CDR2 from the germline V gene are LGHNA and YSLEER. The CDR3: CASSRESGSYNEQFF. CDR3 bases: TGCGCCAGCAGCCGAGAAAGCGGGAGCTACAATGAGCAGTTCTTC.

The sample holds one count of this clone. This clone may be a read error of a much larger clone one base away. The chain uses TRBV11-2 and TRBJ2-2; a possible D gene is TRBD1 (7 bases). The CDR3 totals 14 residues. Trimming pared 5 bases from V and 3 bases from J, leaving 10 bases between. Germline CDR1 is SGHAT and CDR2 is FQNNGV. The DNA of the CDR3 is TGTGCCAGCAGCCCCAGGGGGGACACCGGGGAGCTGTTTTTT. The encoded protein is CASSPRGDTGELFF.

In the case of this clone: This sequence may be a read error, since a much larger clone differs from it by one base. V usage is TRBV30 and J usage is TRBJ2-3; D might be TRBD2 (6 bases). Trimming cost V 5 bases and J 4 bases, with 19 bases left between them. From germline, CDR1 is GTSNPN and CDR2 SVGIG (reference sequence). CDR3 length: 15 amino acids. Here the CDR3 reads CAWGRAGRGADTQYF. In DNA, the CDR3 is TGTGCCTGGGGTCGGGCGGGAAGAGGAGCAGATACGCAGTATTTT.

This clone was found a few times. The V gene is TRBV7-9, the J gene TRBJ1-4; TRBD1 aligns across 7 bases. In germline, CDR1 is SEHNR, CDR2 FQNEAQ (reference sequence). CDR3 size: 15 residues. V dropped 7 bases and J dropped 8; count of bases not matched to a gene: 13. CDR3 region: CASTTGVQGREKLFF. DNA of the CDR3: TGTGCCAGCACCACAGGGGTACAGGGAAGGGAAAAACTGTTTTTT.

This clone showed up just a few times. A much larger clone lies one base from this, so it may be a read error. The V gene is TRBV29-1, the J gene TRBJ1-1; the D is unclear. Germline CDR1 is SQVTM and CDR2 is ANQGSEA. This CDR3 is built from 13 residues. The CDR3 loop is CSVTVGLDTGAFF. In DNA, the CDR3 is TGCAGCGTCACAGTAGGGTTAGACACTGGAGCTTTCTTT.

This chain uses TRBV21-1 with TRBJ2-7; the listed D gene, TRBD2, was not tested against the DNA. TRBV21-1 is listed as a pseudogene. The CDR3 runs 15 residues. The CDR3 DNA follows: TGTGCCAGCAGCAACGGGACTAGCGGTCATATAGAGCAGTACTTC. This gives the protein CASSNGTSGHIEQYF.

The V gene is TRBV21-1, the J gene TRBJ2-7; no check of the table's D call, TRBD2, against the DNA was made. TRBV21-1 constitutes a pseudogene. The length of the CDR3 is 19 residues. This CDR3 reads CASSKAGGGHLQPRYEQYF. CDR3 nucleotides: TGTGCCAGCAGCAAAGCGGGGGGGGGTCACCTCCAACCCCGATACGAGCAGTACTTC.

The chain carries TRBV15 and TRBJ2-1, with 13 bases that match TRBD2. V was pared by 8 bases and J by 0 bases, with 10 bases of the junction left unmatched. Per germline, CDR1 LNHNV and CDR2 YYDKDF (reference sequence). This CDR3 spans 18 amino acids. CDR3 coding DNA: TGTGCCACCGTCGGACTAGCGGGAGTAGCAAGCTCCTACAATGAGCAGTTCTTC. Its translation: CATVGLAGVASSYNEQFF.

Note on this clone: Other DNA sequences of this sample code for an identical CDR3. This sequence joins TRBV19 and TRBJ2-6, with D unclear. The germline gives CDR1 LNHDA, CDR2 SQIVND (reference sequence). V dropped 3 bases and J dropped 1 base, with 4 bases sitting between them. CDR3 length: 14 amino acids. CDR3 amino acids: CASSIGSGANVLTF. CDR3 bases: TGTGCCAGTAGTATTGGGTCTGGGGCCAACGTCCTGACTTTC.

This rearrangement joins TRBV7-3 to TRBJ2-1, with 8 bases matching TRBD1. The CDR3 covers 13 residues. CDR1 and CDR2 (germline): SGHTA, FQGTGA. Trimming removed 5 bases from V and 8 bases from J; junction bases left unmatched: 5. CDR3 in amino acids: CASSIGQGYEQFF. The CDR3 region has the DNA TGTGCCAGCAGCATCGGACAGGGTTATGAGCAGTTCTTC.

This chain joins TRBV4-2 and TRBJ2-2, with no clear D. Germline assignment: CDR1 LGHNA and CDR2 YNFKEQ. Trimming cost V 2 bases and J 4 bases, with 14 bases left between them. The CDR3 runs to 16 residues. DNA for the CDR3: TGTGCCAGCAGCCAAAGGTCCTTCAGCAGCACCGGGGAGCTGTTTTTT. Translation gives CASSQRSFSSTGELFF.

In this sample, this clone turned up once. V and J are TRBV6-5 and TRBJ2-1; D is undetermined. The V end lost 8 bases, the J end lost 8 bases, and 19 bases lay between the germline ends. This CDR3 has 14 amino acids. Per germline, CDR1 MNHEY and CDR2 SVGAGI. Here the CDR3 DNA reads TGTGCCAGCCGTAGAGGTAACCTTTGGGATGAGCAGTTCTTC. It codes for CASRRGNLWDEQFF.